This T cell receptor (beta chain) was identified during a study of blood T cell repertoires in COVID-19 (dated by TCRdb to 2019 to 2021). Study-wide context: Collaborator samples came from the United States, Italy and Spain and covered acute and convalescent phases of COVID-19. Where HLA class I and class II types were available, the types were taken from metadata supplied by the sample provider, not from assay-based typing. The dataset comprised deeply sampled blood TCRbeta repertoires from subjects exposed to, actively infected with, or recovered from COVID-19. The sample metadata nearly always contained a de-identified subject ID, COVID-19 status, age in years and sex. The material from the prospective study consisted of cDNA or gDNA derived from T cells, B-cell-depleted T cells, or PBMCs. Samples were obtained from the ongoing ImmuneRACE study (first 160 participants) and from 1,200 or so subjects provided by 6 global collaborators. The repertoires were released in a freely available public database intended as a resource for research on the immune response to SARS-CoV-2.

On this clone itself: Its target antigen remains unknown. The record has no base qualities; no much larger clone is one base away.

TCRbeta CDR3 regions were amplified from genomic DNA using the immunoSEQ Assay, a bias-controlled multiplex PCR. The study's own analysis went as follows. The number of nucleated cells in each sample was estimated from the amplification of reference gene primers within the assay. To quantify the absolute abundance of each unique TCRbeta CDR3 rearrangement, sequence reads were collapsed and filtered. For each sample, productive Simpson clonality was calculated as the square root of Simpson's diversity index across productive rearrangements. TCRdb's version of the immuneACCESS table is confined to in-frame rearrangements and falls short of the full clone set. An unresolved V gene accounts for under half of the shortfall where checked; the remainder is of unknown origin. Clonal size and the V and J genes are those of that table, whereas D and trimming came from the DNA. The sample has a few hundred thousand clones on record, over 75% of them singletons. The top ten clonotypes cover around 9.2% of the sample.

Including the terminal cysteine and phenylalanine, the CDR3 comprises 17 residues. Kept here is only the CDR3 DNA, which spans 51 bases and is read in frame from base 1. Reading the germline V gene gives CDR1 MRHNA and CDR2 SNTAGT. V and J are trimmed by 4 bases and 0 bases, and the gene matches miss 2 bases of the junction. Collaborating institutions collected whole blood in K2EDTA tubes following their own protocols. For TCRbeta analysis, collaborator samples were shipped as frozen whole blood, as isolated PBMCs, or as DNA extracted from either sample type. Findings and caveats that apply to the study as a whole: Clinical and demographic metadata were provided uncurated, with the amount varying by source and participant.

This clonotype originated in a human donor in a cohort sampled during active COVID-19. The chain employs TRBV6-4 and TRBJ2-1; 14 nucleotides in the junction match TRBD2. Material: peripheral blood. The DNA reads TGTGCCAGCAGTGGGACTAGCGGGGGGAGCTCCTACAATGAGCAGTTCTTC. It is translated as CASSGTSGGSSYNEQFF.